This T cell receptor (beta chain) was identified during a study of T cell responses to AZD1222 COVID-19 vaccine. About the research overall: Both about-4-week and about-12-week second-dose recipients were combined. Overall study results and limits: Clonal diversity may have been underestimated, and the donors were mostly white British, with more females than males.

Deletions cut 6 bases from V and 3 bases from J, with 18 bases between. CDR3 size: 15 residues. Germline V gene data show CDR1 as KGHSH and CDR2 as LQKENI. Generated by immunoSEQ multiplex PCR, the TCRdb table keeps only in-frame clones and is missing some. The table has about 140,000 clones, roughly 90% seen once. This clone was seen more than once but under ten times. Its target is unknown. The sequence came from an adult in good health. The starting material was peripheral blood, obtained on day 0 of AZD1222 vaccination. The chain combines TRBV18 with TRBJ2-7; weak D call: TRBD1 (6 bases). The CDR3 coding sequence is TGTGCCAGCTCCCTACGGCAGGGGCCTCTCTACGAGCAGTACTTC. Amino acid sequence: CASSLRQGPLYEQYF.